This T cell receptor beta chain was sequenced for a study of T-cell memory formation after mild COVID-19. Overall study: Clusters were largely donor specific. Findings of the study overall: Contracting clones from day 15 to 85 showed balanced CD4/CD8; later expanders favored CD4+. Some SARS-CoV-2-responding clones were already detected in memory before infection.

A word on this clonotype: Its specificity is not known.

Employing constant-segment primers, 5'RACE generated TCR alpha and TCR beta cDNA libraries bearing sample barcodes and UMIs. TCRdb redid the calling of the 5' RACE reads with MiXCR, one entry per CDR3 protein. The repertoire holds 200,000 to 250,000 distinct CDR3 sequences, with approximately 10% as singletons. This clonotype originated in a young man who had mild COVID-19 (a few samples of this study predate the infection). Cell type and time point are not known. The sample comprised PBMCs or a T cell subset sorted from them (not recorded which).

The CDR3 DNA follows: TGTGCCAGCAGCAAACCGGGACAGAGAAACACCGGGGAGCTGTTTTTT. Translating it yields CASSKPGQRNTGELFF. The rearrangement joins TRBV7-6 to TRBJ2-2, with 7 bases aligning to TRBD1. CDR3 length equals 16 residues. The V gene end was trimmed by 5 bases and the J gene end by 2 bases; junction bases not matched to a gene: 8. From germline, CDR1 is SGHVS and CDR2 FNYEAQ. Together with reference TRBV7-6 and TRBJ2-2, the CDR3 gives the full variable domain: GAGVSQSPRYKVTKRGQDVALRCDPISGHVSLYWYRQALGQGPEFLTYFNYEAQQDKSGLPNDRFSAERPEGSISTLTIQRTEQRDSAMYRCASSKPGQRNTGELFFGEGSRLTVL.